The 6 T cell receptor beta chains below come from one sample, sequenced in a study of blood T cell repertoires in COVID-19 (TCRdb year 2020). To prepare the library, the immunoSEQ multiplex PCR assay was applied. TCRdb stores this immuneACCESS table with in-frame sequences only. Part of the clones is absent; in the studies checked, under half of the shortfall reflects unresolved V genes, and no reason is known for the rest. This sample gives around 250,000 clones in total; approximately 92% of them show up just once. The ten largest clones represent roughly 5% of the sample. Sequencing input: peripheral blood. These receptors came from a woman aged 40 to 50 who had recovered from COVID-19.

This clone was detected once. The chain combines TRBV5-4 with TRBJ2-2, with 9 nucleotides matching TRBD1. This CDR3 has 16 residues. With 4 bases clipped from V and 1 base from J, the junction kept 5 bases outside the gene matches. Germline assignment: CDR1 SGHNT and CDR2 YYREEE (reference sequence). CDR3 DNA: TGTGCCAGCAGCAACCCGGGACAGGGGAACACCGGGGAGCTGTTTTTT. Translated: CASSNPGQGNTGELFF.

This chain connects TRBV29-1 to TRBJ2-3, with 10 positions matching TRBD2. CDR1 is SQVTM, CDR2 ANQGSEA, per germline. The ends lost 4 bases at V and 3 bases at J; junction bases unmatched: 4. The CDR3 is made up of 14 amino acids. The CDR3 DNA reads TGCAGCGTTGGCACTAGCGGGAAGACAGATACGCAGTATTTT. Amino acid sequence: CSVGTSGKTDTQYF.

This chain connects TRBV7-3 to TRBJ1-1; tentative D call: TRBD1 (6 bases). CDR3 size: 14 residues. Trimming pared 5 bases from V and 1 base from J, leaving 11 bases between. Germline V gene lookup returns CDR1 SGHTA and CDR2 FQGTGA. CDR3 in DNA: TGTGCCAGCAGCCCAGGGACACGGAACACTGAAGCTTTCTTT. Translation gives CASSPGTRNTEAFF.

The sample holds one count of this clone. CDR3 coding DNA: TGTGCCAGCAGTTATCGGACTAGGGCAGATACGCAGTATTTT. Its translation: CASSYRTRADTQYF. The chain recombines TRBV6-2 or TRBV6-3 with TRBJ2-3; 7 bases match TRBD2. V shed 3 bases and J 4 bases; nucleotides not matched to a gene: 4. The CDR3 is 14 amino acids. The germline V gene encodes CDR1 MNHEY and CDR2 SVGEGT.

Note on this clone: At one of its ends the junction is not consistent with the germline gene, which may arise from a read error. CDR3 sequence (DNA): TGTGCCAGCAGTAACGATGGGACAGGGGCCTTC. Its translation: CASSNDGTGAF. This chain uses TRBV6-2 or TRBV6-3 with TRBJ1-2; 10 bases fit TRBD1. The CDR3 covers 11 residues. Germline V gene data show CDR1 as MNHEY and CDR2 as SVGEGT.

The chain joins TRBV14 to TRBJ1-2; 7 bases are shared with TRBD1. V gave up 5 bases and J gave up 6 bases; unmatched junction bases: 6. Per germline, CDR1 SGHDN and CDR2 FVKESK. The CDR3 contains 13 residues. The CDR3 coding sequence is TGTGCCAGCAGCTGGGACAGAGTAAATGGCTACACCTTC. It specifies CASSWDRVNGYTF.